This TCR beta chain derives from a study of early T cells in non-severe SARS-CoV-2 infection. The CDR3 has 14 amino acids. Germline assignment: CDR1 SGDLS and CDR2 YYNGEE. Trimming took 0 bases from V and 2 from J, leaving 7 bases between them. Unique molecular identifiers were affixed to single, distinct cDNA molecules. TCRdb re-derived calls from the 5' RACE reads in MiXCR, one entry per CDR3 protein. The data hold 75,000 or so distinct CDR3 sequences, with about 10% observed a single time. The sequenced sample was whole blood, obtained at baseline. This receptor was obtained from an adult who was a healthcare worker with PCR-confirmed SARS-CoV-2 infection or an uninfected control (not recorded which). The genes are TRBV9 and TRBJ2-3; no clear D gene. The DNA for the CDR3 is TGTGCCAGCAGCGTAGCGAGATCCACAGATACGCAGTATTTT. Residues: CASSVARSTDTQYF.